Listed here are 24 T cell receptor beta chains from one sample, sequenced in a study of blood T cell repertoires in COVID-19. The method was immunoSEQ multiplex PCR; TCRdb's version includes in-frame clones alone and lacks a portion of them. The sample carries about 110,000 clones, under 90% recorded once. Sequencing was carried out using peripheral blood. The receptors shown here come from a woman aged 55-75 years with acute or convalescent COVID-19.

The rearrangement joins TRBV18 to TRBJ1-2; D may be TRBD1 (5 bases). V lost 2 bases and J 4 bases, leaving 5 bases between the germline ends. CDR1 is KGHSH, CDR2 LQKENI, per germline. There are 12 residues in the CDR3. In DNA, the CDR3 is TGTGCCAGCTCACCAGACAGCTATGGCTACACCTTC. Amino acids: CASSPDSYGYTF.

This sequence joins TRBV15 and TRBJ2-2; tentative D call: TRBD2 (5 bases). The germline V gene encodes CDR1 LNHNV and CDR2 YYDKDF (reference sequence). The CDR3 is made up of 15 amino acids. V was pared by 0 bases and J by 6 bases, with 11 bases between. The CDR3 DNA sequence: TGTGCCACCAGCAGAGATCATGAGGGCGCCGGGGAGCTGTTTTTT. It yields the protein CATSRDHEGAGELFF.

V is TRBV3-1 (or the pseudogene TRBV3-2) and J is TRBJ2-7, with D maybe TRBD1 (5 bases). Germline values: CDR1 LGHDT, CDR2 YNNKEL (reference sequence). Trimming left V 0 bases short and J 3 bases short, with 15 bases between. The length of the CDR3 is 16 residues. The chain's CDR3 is CASSQDFGRVDYEQYF. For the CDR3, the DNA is TGTGCCAGCAGCCAAGATTTTGGCAGGGTAGACTACGAGCAGTACTTC.

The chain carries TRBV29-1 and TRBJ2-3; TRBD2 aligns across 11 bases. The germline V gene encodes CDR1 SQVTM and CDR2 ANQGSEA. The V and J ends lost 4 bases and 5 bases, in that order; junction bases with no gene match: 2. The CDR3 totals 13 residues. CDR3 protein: CSVVAGGEDTQYF. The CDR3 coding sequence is TGCAGCGTTGTAGCGGGGGGGGAAGATACGCAGTATTTT.

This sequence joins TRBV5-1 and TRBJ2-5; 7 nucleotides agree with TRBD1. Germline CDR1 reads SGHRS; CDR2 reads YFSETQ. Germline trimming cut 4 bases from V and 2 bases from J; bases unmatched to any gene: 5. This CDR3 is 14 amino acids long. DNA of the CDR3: TGCGCCAGCAGCCCCGGGACAGAGCAAGAGACCCAGTACTTC. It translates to CASSPGTEQETQYF. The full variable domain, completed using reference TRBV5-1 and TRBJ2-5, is KAGVTQTPRYLIKTRGQQVTLSCSPISGHRSVSWYQQTPGQGLQFLFEYFSETQRNKGNFPGRFSGRQFSNSRSEMNVSTLELGDSALYLCASSPGTEQETQYFGPGTRLLVL.

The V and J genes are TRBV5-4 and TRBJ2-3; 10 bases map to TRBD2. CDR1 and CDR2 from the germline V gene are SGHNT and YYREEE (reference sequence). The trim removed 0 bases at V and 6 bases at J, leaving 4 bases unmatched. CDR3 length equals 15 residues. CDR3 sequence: CASSLASGGGDTQYF. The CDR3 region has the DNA TGTGCCAGCAGCTTGGCTAGCGGGGGAGGGGATACGCAGTATTTT.

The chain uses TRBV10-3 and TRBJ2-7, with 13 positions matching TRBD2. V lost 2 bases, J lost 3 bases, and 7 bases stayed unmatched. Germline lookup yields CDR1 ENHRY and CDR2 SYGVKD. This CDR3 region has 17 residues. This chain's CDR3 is CAISEGLAGAGDYEQYF. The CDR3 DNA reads TGTGCCATCAGTGAGGGACTAGCGGGAGCTGGGGACTACGAGCAGTACTTC.

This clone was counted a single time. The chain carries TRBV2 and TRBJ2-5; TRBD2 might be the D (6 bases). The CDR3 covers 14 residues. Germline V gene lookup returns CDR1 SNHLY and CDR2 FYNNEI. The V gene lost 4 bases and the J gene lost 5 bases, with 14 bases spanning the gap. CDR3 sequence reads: CASSAGGMGETQYF. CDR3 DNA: TGTGCCAGCAGTGCCGGCGGGATGGGTGAGACCCAGTACTTC.

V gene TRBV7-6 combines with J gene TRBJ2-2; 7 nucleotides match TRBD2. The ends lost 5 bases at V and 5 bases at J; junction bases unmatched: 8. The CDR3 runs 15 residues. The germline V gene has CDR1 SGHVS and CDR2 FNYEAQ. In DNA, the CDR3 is TGTGCCAGCAGCCTAGTCGGGGGAGGGACCGGGGAGCTGTTTTTT. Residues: CASSLVGGGTGELFF.

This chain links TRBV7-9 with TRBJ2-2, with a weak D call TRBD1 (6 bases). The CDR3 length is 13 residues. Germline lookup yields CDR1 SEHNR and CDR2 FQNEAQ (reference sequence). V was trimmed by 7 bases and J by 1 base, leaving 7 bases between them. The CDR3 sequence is CASMGQNTGELFF. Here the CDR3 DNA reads TGTGCCAGCATGGGACAGAACACCGGGGAGCTGTTTTTT.

Here the CDR3 DNA reads TGTGCCAGCAGCCAATTAGCGGGAGTCACAGATACGCAGTATTTT. This translates into CASSQLAGVTDTQYF. The gene calls are TRBV14 and TRBJ2-3; 9 bases fit TRBD2. V shed 2 bases, J shed 2 bases, and the junction held 2 bases outside the gene matches. The CDR3 sequence is 15 residues long. The V gene's germline CDR1 is SGHDN and CDR2 FVKESK.

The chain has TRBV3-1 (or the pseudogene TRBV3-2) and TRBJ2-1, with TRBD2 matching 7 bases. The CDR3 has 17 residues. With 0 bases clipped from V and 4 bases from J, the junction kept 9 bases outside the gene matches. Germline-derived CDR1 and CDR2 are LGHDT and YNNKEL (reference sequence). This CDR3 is CASSQEWWGGNYNEQFF. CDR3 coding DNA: TGTGCCAGCAGCCAAGAATGGTGGGGGGGGAATTACAATGAGCAGTTCTTC.

In DNA, the CDR3 is TGCAGTGCCGGGAGGAGTACCCAGTACTTC. This translates into CSAGRSTQYF. The chain uses TRBV20-1 and TRBJ2-5, with TRBD2 identical over 7 bases. The length of the CDR3 is 10 residues. The junction had 3 bases not matched to a gene; V was cut back by 6 bases and J by 8 bases. CDR1 and CDR2 (germline): DFQATT, SNEGSKA (reference sequence).

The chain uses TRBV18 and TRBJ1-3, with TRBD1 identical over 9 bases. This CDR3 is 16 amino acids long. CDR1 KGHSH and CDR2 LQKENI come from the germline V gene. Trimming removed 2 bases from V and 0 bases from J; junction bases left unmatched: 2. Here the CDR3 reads CASSPGTGSSGNTIYF. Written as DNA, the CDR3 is TGTGCCAGCTCACCAGGGACAGGGTCCTCTGGAAACACCATATATTTT.

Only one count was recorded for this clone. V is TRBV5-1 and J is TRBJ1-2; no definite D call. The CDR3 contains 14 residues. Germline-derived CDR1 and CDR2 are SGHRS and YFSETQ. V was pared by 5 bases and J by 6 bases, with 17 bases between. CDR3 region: CASSPGGTSHGYTF. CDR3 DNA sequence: TGCGCCAGCAGTCCTGGTGGCACGTCCCATGGCTACACCTTC.

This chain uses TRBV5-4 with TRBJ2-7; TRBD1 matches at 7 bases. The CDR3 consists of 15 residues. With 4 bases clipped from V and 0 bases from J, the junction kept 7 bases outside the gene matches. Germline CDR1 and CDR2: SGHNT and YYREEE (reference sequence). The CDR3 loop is CASSPPGQTSYEQYF. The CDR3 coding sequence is TGTGCCAGCAGCCCACCGGGACAGACCTCCTACGAGCAGTACTTC.

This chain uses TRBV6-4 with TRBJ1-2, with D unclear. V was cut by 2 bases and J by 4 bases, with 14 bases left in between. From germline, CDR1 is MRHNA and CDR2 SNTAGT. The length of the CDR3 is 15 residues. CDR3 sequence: CASSDVVGAIYGYTF. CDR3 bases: TGTGCCAGCAGTGACGTGGTCGGAGCAATCTATGGCTACACCTTC.

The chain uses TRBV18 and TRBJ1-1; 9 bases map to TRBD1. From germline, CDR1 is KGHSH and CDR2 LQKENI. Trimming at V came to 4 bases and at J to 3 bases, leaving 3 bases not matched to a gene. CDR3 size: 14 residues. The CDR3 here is CASSLRTGDTEAFF. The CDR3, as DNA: TGTGCCAGCTCACTAAGGACAGGGGACACTGAAGCTTTCTTT.

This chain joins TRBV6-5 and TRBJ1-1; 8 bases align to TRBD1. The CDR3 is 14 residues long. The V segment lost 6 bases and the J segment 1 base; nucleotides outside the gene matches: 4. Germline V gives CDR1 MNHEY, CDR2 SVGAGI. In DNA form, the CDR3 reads TGTGCCAGCAGCCGAGGACAGGGGAACACTGAAGCTTTCTTT. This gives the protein CASSRGQGNTEAFF.

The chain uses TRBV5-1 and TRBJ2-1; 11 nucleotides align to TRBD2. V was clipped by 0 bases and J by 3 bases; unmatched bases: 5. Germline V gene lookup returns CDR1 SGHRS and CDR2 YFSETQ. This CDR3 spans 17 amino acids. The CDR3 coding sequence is TGCGCCAGCAGCTTGGGCCTGACTAGCGGGGACTACAATGAGCAGTTCTTC. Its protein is CASSLGLTSGDYNEQFF.

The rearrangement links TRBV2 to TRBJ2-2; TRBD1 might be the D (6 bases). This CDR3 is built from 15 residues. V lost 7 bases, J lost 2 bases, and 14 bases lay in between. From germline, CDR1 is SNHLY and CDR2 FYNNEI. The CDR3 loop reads CASTDPGTNTGELFF. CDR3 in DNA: TGTGCCAGCACCGACCCAGGGACAAACACCGGGGAGCTGTTTTTT.

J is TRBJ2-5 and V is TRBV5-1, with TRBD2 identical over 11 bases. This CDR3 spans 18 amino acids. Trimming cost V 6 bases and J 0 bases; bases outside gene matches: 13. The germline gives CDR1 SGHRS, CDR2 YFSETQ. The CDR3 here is CASMEGLAVLNYQETQYF. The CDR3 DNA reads TGCGCCAGCATGGAGGGACTAGCGGTCCTAAACTACCAAGAGACCCAGTACTTC.

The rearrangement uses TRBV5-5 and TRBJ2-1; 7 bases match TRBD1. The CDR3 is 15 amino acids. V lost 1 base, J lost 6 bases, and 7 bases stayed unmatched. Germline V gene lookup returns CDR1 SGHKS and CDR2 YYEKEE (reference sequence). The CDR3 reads CASSLLSQGSNEQFF. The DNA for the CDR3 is TGTGCCAGCAGCTTGTTGTCACAGGGGAGCAATGAGCAGTTCTTC.

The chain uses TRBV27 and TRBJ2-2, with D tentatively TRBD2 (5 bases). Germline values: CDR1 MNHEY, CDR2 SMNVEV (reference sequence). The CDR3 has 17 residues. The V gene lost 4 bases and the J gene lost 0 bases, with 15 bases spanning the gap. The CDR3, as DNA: TGTGCCAGCAGTTCAACCCTAGCTGTTGCGAACACCGGGGAGCTGTTTTTT. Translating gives CASSSTLAVANTGELFF.